The clone carrying this T cell receptor beta chain was seen more than once but under ten times. Its antigen is currently unknown. The data are from a study of identical twins. MiXCR, applied by TCRdb to the 5' RACE reads, yields one record per CDR3 protein. The top ten clones hold around 1.6% of a sample with some 630,000 distinct CDR3 sequences, less than 9% of them seen once. Study-wide results and caveats: Findings depended on cross-sectional statistics rather than tracking the same donors. Carriage of fewer insertions was seen in abundant cord blood beta clonotypes, whereas memory repertoires showed none. Out-of-frame TCR alpha sharing in monozygotic twins exceeded recombination model predictions.

The CDR3 spans 15 residues. Trimming stripped 2 bases from V and 4 bases from J, with 14 bases between. CDR1 and CDR2 from the germline V gene are MNHNS and SASEGT. The sample also formed part of further work on yellow fever vaccine responses in identical twins.

The source of this sequence is a woman younger than 35 in good health. The specimen sequenced was PBMCs. The rearrangement joins TRBV6-1 to TRBJ2-5; D is unresolved. CDR3 DNA: TGTGCCAGCAGTGAATGGTGGAGCACGGGAGAGACCCAGTACTTC. Its translation is CASSEWWSTGETQYF.